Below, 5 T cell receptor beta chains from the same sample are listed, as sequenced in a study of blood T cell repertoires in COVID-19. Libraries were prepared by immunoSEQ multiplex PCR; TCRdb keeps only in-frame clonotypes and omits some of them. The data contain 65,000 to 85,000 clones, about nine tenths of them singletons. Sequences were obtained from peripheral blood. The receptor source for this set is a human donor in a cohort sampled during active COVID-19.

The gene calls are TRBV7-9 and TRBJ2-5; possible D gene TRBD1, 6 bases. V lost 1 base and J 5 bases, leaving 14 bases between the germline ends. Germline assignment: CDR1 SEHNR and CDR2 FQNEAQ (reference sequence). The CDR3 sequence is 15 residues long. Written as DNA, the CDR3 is TGTGCCAGCAGCTTAGGTCTGGGACAAATGGAGACCCAGTACTTC. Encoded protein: CASSLGLGQMETQYF.

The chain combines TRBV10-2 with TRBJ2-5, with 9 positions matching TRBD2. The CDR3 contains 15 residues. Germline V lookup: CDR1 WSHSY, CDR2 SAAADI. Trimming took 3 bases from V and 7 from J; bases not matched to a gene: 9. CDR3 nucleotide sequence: TGCGCCAGCAGTGAAGAGAGACTAGCGGTAGCGACCCAGTACTTC. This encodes CASSEERLAVATQYF.

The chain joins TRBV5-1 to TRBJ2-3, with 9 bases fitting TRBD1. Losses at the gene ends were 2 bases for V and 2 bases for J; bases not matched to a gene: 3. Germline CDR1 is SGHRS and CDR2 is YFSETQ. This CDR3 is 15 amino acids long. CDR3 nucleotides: TGCGCCAGCAGCTTTGGGACAGGGAACACAGATACGCAGTATTTT. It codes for CASSFGTGNTDTQYF.

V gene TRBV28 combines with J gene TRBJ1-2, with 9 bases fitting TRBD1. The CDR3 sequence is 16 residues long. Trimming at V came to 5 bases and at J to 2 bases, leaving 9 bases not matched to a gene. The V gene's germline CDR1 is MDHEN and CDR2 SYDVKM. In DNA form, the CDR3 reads TGTGCCAGCAGTAACCCCACCGGGACAGGGAACTATGGCTACACCTTC. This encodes CASSNPTGTGNYGYTF.

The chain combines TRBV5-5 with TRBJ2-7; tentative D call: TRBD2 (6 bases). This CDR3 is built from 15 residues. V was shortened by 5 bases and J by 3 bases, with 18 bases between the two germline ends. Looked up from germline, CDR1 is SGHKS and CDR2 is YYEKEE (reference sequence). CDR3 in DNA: TGTGCCAGCAGTACTGACGGTGGGGGGATCTACGAGCAGTACTTC. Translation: CASSTDGGGIYEQYF.